Listed below are T cell receptor beta chains from one sample, sequenced in a study of OX40 agonist ivuxolimab in advanced cancers. The repertoire was sequenced with immunoSEQ multiplex PCR; TCRdb's copy has only in-frame clones and lacks some. The table lists approximately 77,000 clones, roughly 85% of them singletons. The sequenced sample was CD4+ or CD8+ T cells sorted from blood, obtained in a trial of the OX40 agonist ivuxolimab. The receptors originated from an adult with an advanced solid tumor such as melanoma, head and neck, liver or kidney cancer. Each CDR3 is given with its conserved first and last residue. D genes are given only for firm matches. Clone size is given for some rows only: seen once, a few or many times, or a class if the clone is expanded.

D gene: TRBD1
V gene: TRBV5-1
clone size: NA
J gene: TRBJ2-2
CDR3 protein: CASSNPGQGNGELFF
CDR3 DNA: TGCGCCAGCAGCAATCCGGGACAGGGTAACGGGGAGCTGTTTTTT

D gene: NA
V gene: TRBV5-1
clone size: NA
J gene: TRBJ1-1
CDR3 protein: CASSAGGGGDTEAFF
CDR3 DNA: TGCGCCAGCAGCGCTGGTGGGGGAGGTGACACTGAAGCTTTCTTT

D gene: TRBD2
V gene: TRBV11-3
clone size: NA
J gene: TRBJ2-3
CDR3 protein: CASSLSLSGSPTDTQYF
CDR3 DNA: TGTGCCAGCAGCTTGTCCCTGAGCGGGAGCCCCACAGATACGCAGTATTTT

D gene: NA
V gene: TRBV5-6
clone size: NA
J gene: TRBJ1-2
CDR3 protein: CASRRADYGYTF
CDR3 DNA: TGTGCCAGCAGGAGGGCAGACTATGGCTACACCTTC

D gene: NA
V gene: TRBV7-9
clone size: NA
J gene: TRBJ2-2
CDR3 protein: CASSLMGTGELFF
CDR3 DNA: TGTGCCAGCAGCTTAATGGGCACCGGGGAGCTGTTTTTT

D gene: NA
V gene: TRBV10-3
clone size: NA
J gene: TRBJ2-5
CDR3 protein: CASGDQETQYF
CDR3 DNA: TGTGCCAGCGGGGACCAAGAGACCCAGTACTTC

D gene: TRBD1
V gene: TRBV5-5
clone size: NA
J gene: TRBJ2-7
CDR3 protein: CASSLGDRAYEQYF
CDR3 DNA: TGTGCCAGCAGCTTGGGGGACAGGGCCTACGAGCAGTACTTC

D gene: TRBD2
V gene: TRBV13
clone size: few
J gene: TRBJ2-7
CDR3 protein: CASSPRLATAYEQYF
CDR3 DNA: TGTGCCAGCAGCCCCCGACTAGCGACTGCCTACGAGCAGTACTTC

D gene: TRBD1
V gene: TRBV28
clone size: NA
J gene: TRBJ1-4
CDR3 protein: CATDPTGANEKLFF
CDR3 DNA: TGTGCCACCGATCCAACAGGGGCTAATGAAAAACTGTTTTTT

D gene: NA
V gene: TRBV9
clone size: NA
J gene: TRBJ2-1
CDR3 protein: CASSETVGNEQFF
CDR3 DNA: TGTGCCAGCAGCGAAACCGTCGGAAATGAGCAGTTCTTC

D gene: TRBD2
V gene: TRBV2
clone size: NA
J gene: TRBJ2-3
CDR3 protein: CASSDVERGVGDTQYF
CDR3 DNA: TGTGCCAGCAGTGATGTGGAGCGGGGGGTGGGAGATACGCAGTATTTT

D gene: NA
V gene: TRBV19
clone size: NA
J gene: TRBJ2-1
CDR3 protein: CASRPPGGPYNEQFF
CDR3 DNA: TGTGCCAGTAGACCCCCCGGGGGGCCATACAATGAGCAGTTCTTC

D gene: NA
V gene: TRBV6-5
clone size: NA
J gene: TRBJ1-6
CDR3 protein: CASSYSNNSPLHF
CDR3 DNA: TGTGCCAGCAGTTACTCTAACAATTCACCCCTCCACTTT

D gene: NA
V gene: TRBV4-1
clone size: NA
J gene: TRBJ2-2
CDR3 protein: CASSLNGLTGELFF
CDR3 DNA: TGCGCCAGCAGCCTCAACGGCTTAACCGGGGAGCTGTTTTTT

D gene: NA
V gene: TRBV6-5
clone size: NA
J gene: TRBJ2-5
CDR3 protein: CASRFLATQYF
CDR3 DNA: TGTGCCAGCAGATTCCTAGCAACCCAGTACTTC

D gene: NA
V gene: TRBV28
clone size: few
J gene: TRBJ2-3
CDR3 protein: CASTRGAKADTQYF
CDR3 DNA: TGTGCCAGCACCCGGGGGGCGAAGGCAGATACGCAGTATTTT

D gene: NA
V gene: TRBV5-1
clone size: NA
J gene: TRBJ2-7
CDR3 protein: CASSLAGPYEQYF
CDR3 DNA: TGCGCCAGCAGCTTAGCGGGCCCCTACGAGCAGTACTTC

D gene: TRBD1
V gene: TRBV18
clone size: NA
J gene: TRBJ1-5
CDR3 protein: CASSPQGAGNQPQHF
CDR3 DNA: TGTGCCAGCTCACCCCAGGGGGCCGGTAATCAGCCCCAGCATTTT

D gene: NA
V gene: TRBV5-4
clone size: NA
J gene: TRBJ1-4
CDR3 protein: CASSLGRGGLGEKLFF
CDR3 DNA: TGTGCCAGCAGCTTGGGACGGGGGGGCCTTGGTGAAAAACTGTTTTTT

D gene: NA
V gene: TRBV6-5
clone size: NA
J gene: TRBJ2-3
CDR3 protein: CASSYSLGAGPPTQYF
CDR3 DNA: TGTGCCAGCAGTTACTCGCTAGGGGCGGGTCCCCCTACGCAGTATTTT

D gene: TRBD1
V gene: TRBV9
clone size: NA
J gene: TRBJ2-4
CDR3 protein: CASSVADGQGNIQYF
CDR3 DNA: TGTGCCAGCAGCGTAGCCGATGGACAGGGGAACATTCAGTACTTC

D gene: NA
V gene: TRBV19
clone size: few
J gene: TRBJ1-5
CDR3 protein: CASSTVQGPQHF
CDR3 DNA: TGTGCCAGTAGTACCGTACAAGGGCCCCAGCATTTT